This TCR beta chain was retrieved from a study of T cell responses to AZD1222 COVID-19 vaccine. TCRdb keeps only in-frame clones here, not all; method: immunoSEQ multiplex PCR. The sample includes around 160,000 clones, approximately 90% seen only once; the top ten take 1% to 1.5%. V lost 6 bases to trimming and J lost 5 bases; unmatched junction nucleotides: 7. Per the germline V gene, CDR1 is SEHNR and CDR2 is FQNEAQ (reference sequence). The CDR3 runs to 15 residues. The sequenced sample was peripheral blood, obtained 28 days after the second AZD1222 dose. The chain joins TRBV7-9 to TRBJ2-1, with 10 bases aligning to TRBD2. The clonotype comes from an adult who received the AZD1222 COVID-19 vaccine. CDR3 DNA: TGTGCCAGCAGGCCCGGACTAGCGGCAGACAATGAGCAGTTCTTC. Translating gives CASRPGLAADNEQFF. Full variable domain (remainder filled in from reference TRBV7-9 and TRBJ2-1): DTGVSQNPRHKITKRGQNVTFRCDPISEHNRLYWYRQTLGQGPEFLTYFQNEAQLEKSRLLSDRFSAERPKGSFSTLEIQRTEQGDSAMYLCASRPGLAADNEQFFGPGTRLTVL.